This paragraph covers one TCR beta chain sequence. Its cognate antigen has yet to be identified. No clone much larger than this one lies a single base away; base qualities are absent. TCRbeta CDR3 regions were amplified from genomic DNA by means of the immunoSEQ Assay, a bias-controlled multiplex PCR. The original methods were these. The number of nucleated cells in each sample was estimated by amplification of reference gene primers within the assay. To quantify the absolute abundance of each unique TCRbeta CDR3 rearrangement, sequence reads were collapsed and filtered. Productive Simpson clonality was computed per sample as the square root of Simpson's diversity index over productive rearrangements. Held by TCRdb, this immuneACCESS table contains in-frame sequences only and omits some clones. Under half of the omission traces to an unresolved V gene where checked; the cause of the rest is unknown. D and trimming were read from the DNA, whereas the V and J calls and clone size are those reported in that table. The sample table lists around 310,000 clones, 75% to 95% of them with a count of one. The ten biggest clones cover 6% to 7% of the sample.

The sample comes from a study of blood T cell repertoires in COVID-19 (dated by TCRdb to 2019 to 2021). About the study as a whole: Samples covering the acute and convalescent phases of COVID-19 were provided by collaborators in the United States, Italy and Spain. The material from the prospective study consisted of cDNA or gDNA derived from T cells, B-cell-depleted T cells, or PBMCs. The dataset comprised deeply sampled blood TCRbeta repertoires from subjects exposed to, actively infected with, or recovered from COVID-19. The repertoires were released in a freely available public database meant as a resource for research on the immune response to SARS-CoV-2. Samples came from the ongoing ImmuneRACE study (first 160 participants) plus 1,254 subjects from 6 global collaborators. The sample metadata nearly always contained a de-identified subject ID, COVID-19 status, age in years and sex. Where available, HLA class I and class II types were taken from metadata supplied by the sample provider and were not determined by assay-based typing.

At one collaborating source in Seattle, patients were enrolled during active infection and were followed longitudinally through the course of disease. Whole blood was collected in K2EDTA tubes by collaborating institutions according to the institutions' own protocols. For TCRbeta analysis, collaborators shipped samples as frozen whole blood, isolated PBMCs, or DNA extracted from either of those sample types. Via the germline V gene, CDR1 is LGHNA and CDR2 YSLEER. V sheds 0 bases and J sheds 4 bases, leaving 13 bases between their ends. The CDR3 starts with the cysteine, ends with the phenylalanine, and has 16 residues. The entry retains the CDR3 DNA only, 48 bases that are in frame from base 1. Overall study outcomes, separate from this receptor: The amount of clinical and demographic metadata varied by source and participant and was provided uncurated.

This sequence was found in a woman in her twenties or thirties with COVID-19, enrolled during active disease. The chain joins TRBV4-3 to TRBJ2-1, with no confident D gene call. Sequencing used peripheral blood. The DNA sequence is as follows: TGCGCCAGCAGCCAAGAGGCAGGAACCTATTACAATGAGCAGTTCTTC. Translated, this is CASSQEAGTYYNEQFF.